This is a list of T cell receptor beta chains from one sample in a study of monozygotic twins with inflammatory bowel disease. TCRdb reworked the 5' RACE reads into one entry per CDR3 protein, no DNA. This listing includes 400,000 or so distinct CDR3 sequences. The material sequenced was blood. These receptors came from a human donor with ulcerative colitis or Crohn's disease, or a healthy co-twin of an affected twin (not recorded which). Each CDR3 is given with its conserved first and last residue.

j_call v_call cdr3_aa
TRBJ1-1 TRBV29-1 CSVEDGRAEAFF
TRBJ2-2 TRBV6-2/TRBV6-3 CASSYKAGPATGELFF
TRBJ1-1 TRBV7-2 CASRGQTNTEAFF
TRBJ1-4 TRBV20-1 CSAQDRGGDREKLFF
TRBJ2-5 TRBV6-5 CASSYGSGDQETQYF
TRBJ2-1 TRBV20-1 CSARTSVHNEQFF
TRBJ1-1 TRBV19 CASIMHTEAFF
TRBJ2-7 TRBV20-1 CSASRTSGRYEQYF
TRBJ2-2 TRBV11-1 CASSLALGAGVGTGELFF
TRBJ2-5 TRBV7-9 CASSLVASGSQKETQYF
TRBJ2-3 TRBV20-1 CSANLAASTDTQYF
TRBJ1-4 TRBV3-1 CASSPRDVRGEKLFF
TRBJ2-1 TRBV18 CASSPQQGPEQFF
TRBJ1-5 TRBV12-3/TRBV12-4 CATGLGDRGNQPQHF
TRBJ2-7 TRBV2 CASSEGSPHMREQYF
TRBJ1-1 TRBV5-1 CASSPTLGTEAFF
TRBJ2-2 TRBV5-1 CASSTGQNTGELFF
TRBJ1-1 TRBV15 CATSRERQEDTEAFF
TRBJ1-1 TRBV9 CASSVAVGTEAFF
TRBJ2-1 TRBV7-8 CASSPRAGANEQFF
TRBJ1-6 TRBV5-1 CASSSPDRNSPLHF
TRBJ2-7 TRBV12-3/TRBV12-4 CASTLTDSSYEQYF
TRBJ2-2 TRBV7-3 CASRLQANTGELFF
TRBJ1-2 TRBV28 CASGLDRGLVYGYTF
TRBJ2-2 TRBV12-3/TRBV12-4 CASRLGSWSGELFF
TRBJ1-2 TRBV6-2/TRBV6-3 CASKTDIYGYTF
TRBJ1-6 TRBV20-1 CGASFQFNSPLHF
TRBJ2-1 TRBV10-3 CAISEQGVGNEQFF
TRBJ1-4 TRBV28 CASSFRGTGTGSEKLFF
TRBJ1-6 TRBV4-2 CASSPEASTNSPLHF
TRBJ2-3 TRBV20-1 CSASGLAGGTDTQYF
TRBJ2-4 TRBV5-4 CASSLAPDLLNIQYF
TRBJ2-2 TRBV6-1 CASKPVPLSGELFF
TRBJ2-7 TRBV20-1 CSARVGTGREQYF
TRBJ2-2 TRBV28 CASMGSTGELFF
TRBJ2-7 TRBV7-6 CASSLVGQEWDEQYF
TRBJ2-2 TRBV12-3/TRBV12-4 CASSTKGANTGELFF
TRBJ2-5 TRBV4-1 CASSQELAQETQYF
TRBJ2-3 TRBV7-3 CASSFSGGEGDTQYF
TRBJ1-2 TRBV11-2 CASSLTTGGGYGYTF
TRBJ2-5 TRBV7-2 CASSFFTQETQYF
TRBJ1-3 TRBV4-1 CASSPWDREGNTIYF
TRBJ2-7 TRBV11-1 CASSLDVRGGWDILSYEQYF
TRBJ2-3 TRBV10-3 CAIKGQGEDTQYF
TRBJ2-7 TRBV5-6 CASSLVGIQYF
TRBJ2-5 TRBV28 CASSAPGQGRETQYF